One sample yielded the 28 T cell receptor beta chains listed below, sequenced in a study of T cell changes during pregnancy in multiple sclerosis. Data came from immunoSEQ multiplex PCR; TCRdb stores just in-frame clones and leaves some out. The data contain around 37,000 clones, around 92% of them singletons. This sample comprised CD8+ T cells from peripheral blood mononuclear cells, obtained in the second trimester of pregnancy. These receptor sequences come from a female donor with multiple sclerosis, enrolled in a pregnancy study.

V gene TRBV6-5 combines with J gene TRBJ2-7; 15 nucleotides match TRBD2. After removal of 6 bases from V and 5 bases from J, the junction contained 2 bases not matched to a gene. The germline gives CDR1 MNHEY, CDR2 SVGAGI. The CDR3 is 14 residues long. The CDR3 DNA is TGTGCCAGCAGGGGACTAGCGGGAGGACACGAGCAGTACTTC. It specifies CASRGLAGGHEQYF.

The chain has TRBV18 and TRBJ2-5; possible D gene TRBD2, 5 bases. Germline CDR1 is KGHSH and CDR2 is LQKENI. V lost 0 bases to trimming and J lost 1 base, with 15 bases between them. The CDR3 runs 17 residues. CDR3 residues: CASSPPSEASFQETQYF. CDR3 coding DNA: TGTGCCAGCTCACCACCGTCGGAGGCTAGCTTCCAAGAGACCCAGTACTTC. Combining the CDR3 with reference TRBV18 and TRBJ2-5 gives the whole variable domain NAGVMQNPRHLVRRRGQEARLRCSPMKGHSHVYWYRQLPEEGLKFMVYLQKENIIDESGMPKERFSAEFPKEGPSILRIQQVVRGDSAAYFCASSPPSEASFQETQYFGPGTRLLVL.

V is TRBV7-9 and J is TRBJ1-2, with 11 nucleotides matching TRBD1. The length of the CDR3 is 12 residues. V was pared by 11 bases and J by 8 bases, with 7 bases of the junction left unmatched. Germline CDR1 SEHNR, CDR2 FQNEAQ (reference sequence). The CDR3 DNA is TGTGCCGGGGGACAGGGGGACGGGGGCTACACCTTC. This encodes CAGGQGDGGYTF.

This chain uses TRBV7-2 with TRBJ1-1; D possibly corresponds to TRBD1 (6 bases). The CDR3 covers 15 residues. The germline CDR1 and CDR2 sequences are SGHTA and FQGNSA. Trimming took 2 bases from V and 5 from J, leaving 15 bases between them. CDR3 residues: CASSLRAGQGTEAFF. Here the CDR3 DNA reads TGTGCCAGCAGCTTAAGAGCGGGGCAGGGGACTGAAGCTTTCTTT.

This chain joins TRBV6-5 and TRBJ2-1, with D uncertain. This CDR3 comprises 15 residues. The ends were cut back, 2 bases at V and 13 bases at J, with 21 bases in the middle. The germline V gene has CDR1 MNHEY and CDR2 SVGAGI. CDR3 nucleotide sequence: TGTGCCAGCAGTTACCGAGTTACCCCTTTCTCTGAACAGTTCTTC. Its translation is CASSYRVTPFSEQFF.

The J gene is TRBJ1-1, the V gene TRBV27, with TRBD1 matching 7 bases. Germline V gene sequence: CDR1 MNHEY, CDR2 SMNVEV (reference sequence). The J segment lost 5 bases and the V segment lost 5 bases, leaving 11 bases of the junction unmatched. The CDR3 is 15 amino acids. The CDR3 DNA follows: TGTGCCAGCAGTCCAAAAATTCCAGGGGGAACTGAAGCTTTCTTT. This translates into CASSPKIPGGTEAFF.

The chain combines TRBV7-3 with TRBJ1-6, with D possibly matching TRBD1 (5 bases). The CDR3 loop spans 15 amino acids. V gave up 2 bases and J gave up 10 bases, with 15 bases separating them. CDR1 SGHTA and CDR2 FQGTGA come from the germline V gene. The CDR3 region is CASSLFARANSPLHF. CDR3 nucleotide sequence: TGTGCCAGCAGCTTATTCGCCAGGGCAAACTCACCCCTCCACTTT.

V and J are TRBV6-1 and TRBJ2-7; possible D gene TRBD1, 6 bases. CDR3 length equals 14 residues. Trimming took 6 bases from V and 2 from J, leaving 14 bases between them. Germline CDR1 MNHNS, CDR2 SASEGT. In DNA form, the CDR3 reads TGTGCCAGCAGGTACACAGGGAACACCTACGAGCAGTACTTC. This codes for CASRYTGNTYEQYF.

The V gene is TRBV27, the J gene TRBJ2-7; perhaps TRBD1 as D (5 bases). Germline-derived CDR1 and CDR2 are MNHEY and SMNVEV (reference sequence). V dropped 3 bases and J dropped 3 bases, with 9 bases sitting between them. The CDR3 sequence is 13 residues long. The CDR3, as DNA: TGTGCCAGCAGTTTTGCCCAGGGCTACGAGCAGTACTTC. It encodes CASSFAQGYEQYF.

The J gene is TRBJ1-2, the V gene TRBV6-5, with D possibly TRBD1 on 5 matching bases. The V gene lost 4 bases and the J gene lost 0 bases, with 12 bases spanning the gap. The CDR3 sequence is 15 residues long. CDR1 and CDR2 from the germline V gene are MNHEY and SVGAGI. The CDR3 here is CASSSEPTANYGYTF. The CDR3 DNA follows: TGTGCCAGCAGTTCCGAACCGACAGCTAACTATGGCTACACCTTC.

The rearrangement links TRBV19 to TRBJ1-4; no firm D call. CDR3 length: 14 residues. CDR1 and CDR2 from the germline V gene are LNHDA and SQIVND (reference sequence). Trimming removed 7 bases at V and 8 bases at J, with 17 bases between. CDR3 sequence: CASTAGFLAEKLFF. The CDR3 region has the DNA TGTGCCAGTACCGCCGGGTTCTTAGCCGAAAAACTGTTTTTT.

J is TRBJ1-1 and V is TRBV6-5; D perhaps matches TRBD1 (5 bases). CDR1 is MNHEY, CDR2 SVGAGI, per germline. The CDR3 is 16 residues long. Between the trimmed V and J ends, which lost 2 bases and 5 bases, there was a span of 18 bases. The CDR3 DNA sequence: TGTGCCAGCAGTTACGGGAGGGACGGGTTCTTAACTGAAGCTTTCTTT. Translation: CASSYGRDGFLTEAFF.

The chain links TRBV5-1 to TRBJ2-1; D remains unclear. This CDR3 contains 16 residues. Trimming removed 7 bases at V and 0 bases at J, with 17 bases between. Germline CDR1 is SGHRS and CDR2 is YFSETQ. DNA for the CDR3: TGCGCCAGCCAAACCCTCCCTTCTAGCTCCTACAATGAGCAGTTCTTC. The encoded protein is CASQTLPSSSYNEQFF.

The chain is built from TRBV9 and TRBJ1-4; D is ambiguous. Trimming cost V 0 bases and J 3 bases, with 6 bases left between them. Per germline, CDR1 SGDLS and CDR2 YYNGEE. This CDR3 has 14 amino acids. The CDR3 sequence is CASSVAGSNEKLFF. In nucleotides, the CDR3 is TGTGCCAGCAGCGTAGCGGGATCTAATGAAAAACTGTTTTTT.

This chain links TRBV6-1 with TRBJ1-4; D perhaps matches TRBD1 (6 bases). Germline loops: CDR1 MNHNS, CDR2 SASEGT. The CDR3 totals 15 residues. V lost 6 bases to trimming and J lost 6 bases, with 17 bases between them. DNA for the CDR3: TGTGCCAGCAGCCTACGGTGGGACACCGATGAAAAACTGTTTTTT. Its protein product is CASSLRWDTDEKLFF.

This chain links TRBV13 with TRBJ2-5; possible D gene TRBD1, 5 bases. The CDR3 length is 14 residues. Per germline, CDR1 PRHDT and CDR2 FYEKMQ (reference sequence). The germline V and J ends were trimmed by 4 bases and 2 bases, with 11 bases remaining between them. CDR3 nucleotide sequence: TGTGCCAGCAGCTCCACTGGGGCGCAAGAGACCCAGTACTTC. Amino acids: CASSSTGAQETQYF.

This clone was counted a few times. The genes are TRBV6-5 and TRBJ1-2, with D tentatively TRBD1 (6 bases). V was trimmed by 4 bases and J by 8 bases, leaving 8 bases between them. In germline, CDR1 is MNHEY, CDR2 SVGAGI. The CDR3 runs to 11 residues. The CDR3 coding sequence is TGTGCCAGCAGTTCAGGGGACGGCTACACCTTC. This encodes CASSSGDGYTF.

The chain employs TRBV4-3 and TRBJ2-1, with 7 nucleotides matching TRBD2. CDR3 size: 16 residues. J gave up 3 bases and V 0 bases, and 5 bases lay outside the gene matches. Germline assignment: CDR1 LGHNA and CDR2 YSLEER. As DNA, the CDR3 is TGCGCCAGCAGCCAAGACTCGGGGGGATACTACAATGAGCAGTTCTTC. This gives the protein CASSQDSGGYYNEQFF.

This clone came up a few times. The rearrangement uses TRBV29-1 and TRBJ2-1; D ambiguous. The CDR3 loop spans 14 amino acids. Germline CDR1 is SQVTM and CDR2 is ANQGSEA. Trimming shortened V by 1 base and J by 7 bases, and 14 bases separated the two germline ends. The CDR3 DNA reads TGCAGCGTTGAAGGACACCTGTCAGGTAATGAGCAGTTCTTC. Its translation: CSVEGHLSGNEQFF.

The chain combines TRBV11-1 with TRBJ1-4, with D unresolved. Germline V gene lookup returns CDR1 SGHAT and CDR2 FQDESV (reference sequence). The V and J ends lost 1 base and 6 bases respectively, with 6 bases between them. CDR3 length equals 13 residues. CDR3: CASSLESYEKLFF. The CDR3 DNA reads as TGTGCCAGCAGCTTAGAATCCTATGAAAAACTGTTTTTT.

The V call is TRBV14, the J call TRBJ2-5; 11 bases match TRBD2. Germline V gene data show CDR1 as SGHDN and CDR2 as FVKESK. CDR3 length equals 14 residues. Germline trimming cut 6 bases from V and 1 base from J; bases unmatched to any gene: 1. CDR3 DNA sequence: TGTGCCAGCAGTCTAGCGGGGGGCCAAGAGACCCAGTACTTC. Its protein is CASSLAGGQETQYF.

The chain combines TRBV11-3 with TRBJ2-3; tentatively, D is TRBD1 (8 bases). Per germline, CDR1 SGHNT and CDR2 YENEEA. The CDR3 is 15 residues long. The V gene lost 5 bases and the J gene lost 3 bases, with 15 bases spanning the gap. CDR3 region: CASSRYRGGTDTQYF. The CDR3 DNA follows: TGTGCCAGCAGCCGTTACAGGGGGGGGACAGATACGCAGTATTTT.

V usage is TRBV5-4 and J usage is TRBJ2-1, with D possibly TRBD1 on 5 matching bases. The V gene lost 2 bases and the J gene lost 3 bases, with 9 bases spanning the gap. There are 14 residues in the CDR3. Germline CDR1 SGHNT, CDR2 YYREEE (reference sequence). The CDR3 spells CASSFDSYYNEQFF. The CDR3 coding sequence is TGTGCCAGCAGCTTCGACAGTTACTACAATGAGCAGTTCTTC.

The chain joins TRBV5-6 to TRBJ2-1; D gene uncertain. This CDR3 region has 13 residues. The germline V and J ends were trimmed by 1 base and 3 bases, with 5 bases remaining between them. In germline, CDR1 is SGHDT, CDR2 YYEEEE. The CDR3 sequence is CASSLSSYNEQFF. The DNA of the CDR3 is TGTGCCAGCAGCTTGAGTAGCTACAATGAGCAGTTCTTC.

This chain connects TRBV5-1 to TRBJ2-7, with 9 bases fitting TRBD2. V dropped 1 base and J dropped 7; count of bases not matched to a gene: 9. This CDR3 region has 15 residues. CDR1 and CDR2 from the germline V gene are SGHRS and YFSETQ. The CDR3 loop is CASSLKLAGVREQYF. The DNA of the CDR3 is TGCGCCAGCAGCTTGAAGTTAGCGGGAGTTCGAGAGCAGTACTTC.

The rearrangement joins TRBV9 to TRBJ2-7; 8 positions agree with TRBD2. The CDR3 contains 16 residues. Trimming at V came to 0 bases and at J to 3 bases, leaving 8 bases not matched to a gene. Germline V gives CDR1 SGDLS, CDR2 YYNGEE. The CDR3, as DNA: TGTGCCAGCAGCGTAGTCAGCGGGAGCGACAACTACGAGCAGTACTTC. Its protein product is CASSVVSGSDNYEQYF. Drawing the rest from reference TRBV9 and TRBJ2-7, the complete variable domain is DSGVTQTPKHLITATGQRVTLRCSPRSGDLSVYWYQQSLDQGLQFLIQYYNGEERAKGNILERFSAQQFPDLHSELNLSSLELGDSALYFCASSVVSGSDNYEQYFGPGTRLTVT.

This clone was detected once. The genes are TRBV28 and TRBJ2-7; 10 nucleotides agree with TRBD1. V was pared by 4 bases and J by 5 bases, with 2 bases of the junction left unmatched. Germline lookup yields CDR1 MDHEN and CDR2 SYDVKM. There are 13 residues in the CDR3. The CDR3 is CASSSGTGDEQYF. CDR3 coding DNA: TGTGCCAGCAGTTCCGGGACAGGGGACGAGCAGTACTTC.

CDR3 coding DNA: TGTGCCAGCAGTGAGACGGCAGGGGATGGCAAAAACATTCAGTACTTC. Protein: CASSETAGDGKNIQYF. V usage is TRBV6-4 and J usage is TRBJ2-4, with D possibly matching TRBD1 (6 bases). Germline lookup yields CDR1 MRHNA and CDR2 SNTAGT. The ends were cut back, 3 bases at V and 3 bases at J, with 15 bases in the middle. The CDR3 contains 16 residues.